These 19 T cell receptor beta chains were all obtained from the same sample, sequenced in a study of blood T cell repertoires in COVID-19. Sequencing used immunoSEQ multiplex PCR; TCRdb keeps in-frame clones, though not all of them. The sample shows nearly 95,000 clones, 70% to 80% of them seen only once. Input material: peripheral blood. Source of these receptors: a human donor in a cohort sampled during active COVID-19.

The gene calls are TRBV6-2 or TRBV6-3 and TRBJ1-2; D is unclear. V was trimmed by 2 bases and J by 7 bases, leaving 5 bases between them. The CDR3 length is 11 residues. CDR1 is MNHEY and CDR2 is SVGEGT in the germline V gene. The CDR3 protein is CASSYGLGYTF. Written as DNA, the CDR3 is TGTGCCAGCAGTTACGGGCTTGGCTACACCTTC.

The V call is TRBV28, the J call TRBJ1-1; D is uncertain. V lost 4 bases and J lost 13, with 19 bases in between. CDR3 size: 13 residues. Germline CDR1 is MDHEN and CDR2 is SYDVKM. The CDR3 DNA sequence: TGTGCCAGCAGTTCCCAAAACGCTATGTTGGTTTTCTTT. Amino acids: CASSSQNAMLVFF.

This clone was seen a single time. This sequence joins TRBV19 and TRBJ1-5; TRBD1 agrees at 7 bases. CDR3 length: 14 amino acids. Germline values: CDR1 LNHDA, CDR2 SQIVND (reference sequence). Losses at the gene ends were 7 bases for V and 7 bases for J; bases not matched to a gene: 10. CDR3 nucleotides: TGTGCCAGTACCCAAAGGGGGCGACAGCAGCCCCAGCATTTT. Its protein is CASTQRGRQQPQHF.

This sequence joins TRBV6-5 and TRBJ1-5; D gene unclear. Germline V gene lookup returns CDR1 MNHEY and CDR2 SVGAGI. The V end lost 6 bases, the J end lost 5 bases, and 14 bases lay between the germline ends. This CDR3 region has 14 residues. DNA of the CDR3: TGTGCCAGCAGATCGTCCCCGCGCGATCAGCCCCAGCATTTT. Amino acids: CASRSSPRDQPQHF.

The chain is built from TRBV12-3 or TRBV12-4 and TRBJ2-7; D is unclear. The CDR3 is 11 residues long. V lost 3 bases, J lost 7 bases, and 7 bases lay in between. DNA of the CDR3: TGTGCCAGCAGTTTTGAGTGGGAGCAGTACTTC. Residues: CASSFEWEQYF.

The chain carries TRBV2 and TRBJ2-1; 9 nucleotides agree with TRBD1. The germline gives CDR1 SNHLY, CDR2 FYNNEI. The CDR3 totals 14 residues. With 6 bases clipped from V and 7 bases from J, the junction kept 7 bases outside the gene matches. CDR3 sequence reads: CASRQTGGGNEQFF. The CDR3 nucleotides read TGTGCCAGCAGACAGACAGGGGGAGGAAATGAGCAGTTCTTC.

This clone was seen only once. The V call is TRBV4-1, the J call TRBJ1-2, with 10 bases matching TRBD1. From germline, CDR1 is MGHRA and CDR2 YSYEKL. This CDR3 has 16 amino acids. V shed 4 bases, J shed 4 bases, and the junction held 9 bases outside the gene matches. The CDR3 is CASSRTGTGALYGYTF. In DNA, the CDR3 is TGCGCCAGCAGCCGCACCGGGACAGGGGCTCTCTATGGCTACACCTTC.

CDR3 sequence reads: CASSPEQGRTTEAFF. DNA of the CDR3: TGTGCCAGCTCACCAGAACAGGGGCGGACGACTGAAGCTTTCTTT. This chain uses TRBV18 with TRBJ1-1; 7 bases fit TRBD1. Germline V lookup: CDR1 KGHSH, CDR2 LQKENI. J was trimmed by 5 bases and V by 2 bases; bases with no gene match: 8. This CDR3 is built from 15 residues.

The chain carries TRBV2 and TRBJ2-2, with D perhaps TRBD1 (6 bases). CDR1 and CDR2 (germline): SNHLY, FYNNEI. V gave up 5 bases and J gave up 7 bases, with 14 bases separating them. This CDR3 has 14 amino acids. This CDR3 is CASSSAPGDGELFF. CDR3 bases: TGTGCCAGCAGTTCAGCCCCAGGGGACGGGGAGCTGTTTTTT.

The chain carries TRBV29-1 and TRBJ1-1; TRBD1 might be the D (6 bases). This CDR3 spans 13 amino acids. Trimming removed 3 bases from V and 1 base from J, with 9 bases in between. Germline V lookup: CDR1 SQVTM, CDR2 ANQGSEA. In DNA, the CDR3 is TGCAGCGTTGATGGACAGACGAACACTGAAGCTTTCTTT. It yields the protein CSVDGQTNTEAFF.

This chain joins TRBV12-2 and TRBJ1-2. TRBV12-2 is a pseudogene segment. The CDR3 sequence is 15 residues long. In nucleotides, the CDR3 is TGTGCAAGTCGCTTAAAAGTGGGAGATCCGTCTGGCTACACCTTC. Translated, it gives CASRLKVGDPSGYTF.

This clone has more than one count but fewer than ten. Other nucleotide sequences in the sample specify the same CDR3. This chain joins TRBV28 and TRBJ2-7; 8 positions agree with TRBD2. The J segment lost 1 base and the V segment lost 6 bases, leaving 8 bases of the junction unmatched. There are 15 residues in the CDR3. Germline values: CDR1 MDHEN, CDR2 SYDVKM. In DNA form, the CDR3 reads TGTGCCAGCAGAAGTTCGGGCGGGGGGTCCTACGAGCAGTACTTC. This sequence encodes CASRSSGGGSYEQYF.

This chain connects TRBV4-2 to TRBJ2-1; possible D gene TRBD1, 6 bases. Trimming took off 1 base at V and 9 bases at J, with 19 bases between the two ends. Germline-derived CDR1 and CDR2 are LGHNA and YNFKEQ. CDR3 length: 16 residues. CDR3 protein: CASSQGRGALWSEQFF. As DNA, the CDR3 is TGTGCCAGCAGCCAAGGCAGGGGCGCCCTTTGGAGTGAGCAGTTCTTC.

The V call is TRBV28, the J call TRBJ2-1; D perhaps matches TRBD1 (6 bases). Germline V lookup: CDR1 MDHEN, CDR2 SYDVKM. The CDR3 has 17 residues. V shed 2 bases and J shed 9 bases, with 23 bases lying between them. The CDR3 sequence is CASSLTGLGRGLREQFF. The CDR3 DNA is TGTGCCAGCAGTTTAACTGGTTTGGGCAGGGGCTTGCGTGAGCAGTTCTTC.

The genes are TRBV19 and TRBJ2-7; no clear D gene. Germline CDR1 reads LNHDA; CDR2 reads SQIVND (reference sequence). The V end was cut by 0 bases, the J end by 3 bases, with 12 bases between. The CDR3 has 15 residues. The CDR3 region is CASSIDHGGGYEQYF. In DNA form, the CDR3 reads TGTGCCAGTAGTATAGATCATGGCGGTGGCTACGAGCAGTACTTC.

The gene calls are TRBV10-1 and TRBJ2-2, with TRBD2 matching 7 bases. With 5 bases clipped from V and 9 bases from J, the junction kept 9 bases outside the gene matches. Germline assignment: CDR1 WNHNN and CDR2 SYGVQD (reference sequence). The CDR3 extends over 14 amino acids. CDR3 sequence reads: CASSRTAGVRELFF. CDR3 coding DNA: TGCGCCAGCAGTAGAACGGCGGGGGTCCGGGAGCTGTTTTTT.

On this clone itself: A junction end diverges from the germline sequence, so it may reflect a read error. V and J are TRBV7-7 and TRBJ1-2; 9 bases match TRBD1. CDR3 length: 13 amino acids. Germline values: CDR1 SSHAT, CDR2 FNYEAQ (reference sequence). In DNA, the CDR3 is TGTGCTAGCAGCCGACAGGGGGGAAATGGCTACACCTTC. It yields the protein CASSRQGGNGYTF.

The chain couples TRBV19 to TRBJ1-2, with D unresolved. Germline V lookup: CDR1 LNHDA, CDR2 SQIVND (reference sequence). CDR3 length: 13 residues. V lost 9 bases and J lost 3, with 14 bases in between. The CDR3 DNA reads TGTGCCAGCACCCCCGGGAGATACTATGGCTACACCTTC. Amino acids: CASTPGRYYGYTF.

This clone was seen just once. The rearrangement links TRBV2 to TRBJ1-6, with TRBD1 matching over 7 bases. The CDR3 spans 15 residues. V lost 6 bases, J lost 8 bases, and 10 bases stayed unmatched. Germline CDR1 is SNHLY and CDR2 is FYNNEI. CDR3: CASRPGQSRDSPLHF. Here the CDR3 DNA reads TGTGCCAGCAGACCGGGACAGAGCCGAGATTCACCCCTCCACTTT. The entire variable domain, with the rest obtained from reference TRBV2 and TRBJ1-6, is as follows: EPEVTQTPSHQVTQMGQEVILRCVPISNHLYFYWYRQILGQKVEFLVSFYNNEISEKSEIFDDQFSVERPDGSNFTLKIRSTKLEDSAMYFCASRPGQSRDSPLHFGNGTRLTVT.